The source of this T cell receptor (beta chain) is a study of cytomegalovirus exposure and HLA in healthy donors. Broader study findings: Diagnosis of cytomegalovirus status made by the classifier reportedly showed high specificity and sensitivity.

CDR1 and CDR2 from the germline V gene are SGDLS and YYNGEE. The V end was cut by 4 bases, the J end by 3 bases, with 16 bases between. The CDR3 extends over 15 amino acids. This clone was counted a few times. Its antigen is still unknown. Profiling relied on immunoSEQ multiplex PCR, and the TCRdb table lists in-frame clones only, not all of them. The profile covers 150,000 to 200,000 clones, with roughly 77% appearing a single time and 0.95% to 1.5% taken by the ten largest. The rearrangement uses TRBV9 and TRBJ1-1; D gene unclear. The origin of this receptor is a woman aged 25-40 years in good health and CMV-seronegative. The sample was PBMCs. The CDR3 loop reads CASSPRYTGDTEAFF. In DNA, the CDR3 is TGTGCCAGCAGCCCCCGATACACCGGGGACACTGAAGCTTTCTTT.